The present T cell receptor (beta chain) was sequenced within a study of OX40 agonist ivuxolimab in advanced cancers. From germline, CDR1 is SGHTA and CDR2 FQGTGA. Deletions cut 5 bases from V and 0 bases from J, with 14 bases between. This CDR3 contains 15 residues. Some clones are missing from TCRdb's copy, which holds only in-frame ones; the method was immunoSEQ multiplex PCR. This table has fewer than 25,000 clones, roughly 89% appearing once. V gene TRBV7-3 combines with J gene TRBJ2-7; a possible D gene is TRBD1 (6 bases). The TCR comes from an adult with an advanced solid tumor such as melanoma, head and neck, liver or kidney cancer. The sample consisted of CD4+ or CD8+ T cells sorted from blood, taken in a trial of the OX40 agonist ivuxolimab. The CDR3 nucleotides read TGTGCCAGCAGCCGTGGGACAAATTCCTCCTACGAGCAGTACTTC. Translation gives CASSRGTNSSYEQYF.